The TCR beta chain under discussion was sequenced for a study of blood T cell repertoires in COVID-19. TCRdb's table, derived via immunoSEQ multiplex PCR, lists solely in-frame clones and lacks some. The sample gives 95,000 to 110,000 clones, 87% of which show up once; 6.2% is in the top ten. Germline CDR1 reads SGDLS; CDR2 reads YYNGEE. CDR3 length: 13 amino acids. V dropped 3 bases and J dropped 5 bases, with 9 bases sitting between them. The chain employs TRBV9 and TRBJ2-1; D might be TRBD2 (6 bases). Input material: peripheral blood. This TCR came from a human donor in a cohort sampled during active COVID-19. Here the CDR3 reads CASSGRDHNEQFF. The DNA of the CDR3 is TGTGCCAGCAGCGGGAGGGACCACAATGAGCAGTTCTTC.